The sequence of this T cell receptor beta chain was determined in a study of blood T cell repertoires in COVID-19. Overall study: Samples representing acute and convalescent COVID-19 were sourced from the United States, Italy and Spain.

V lost 4 bases and J 7 bases, leaving 11 bases between the germline ends. This CDR3 region has 14 residues. Germline values: CDR1 LNHDA, CDR2 SQIVND (reference sequence). As originally analysed: Estimation of nucleated cell counts relied on the amplification of reference gene primers. Here immunoSEQ multiplex PCR was the method, and the copy in TCRdb shows in-frame clones only, minus some. V, J and clone size derive from that table, while D and trimming were established from the DNA sequence. The table lists roughly 140,000 clones, 87% of them singletons, with around 11% in the top ten. Recruitment covered 20 to 25 US areas and drew participants whose ages spanned about 18 to 89 years. Among Cohort 3 donors, those recovered had two negative PCRs, clearance, or symptom resolution.

This TCR was recovered from a man in his sixties who had recovered from COVID-19. The chain combines TRBV19 with TRBJ1-6, with D possibly matching TRBD1 (6 bases). Sequenced input: PBMCs or T cells enriched from blood (not recorded which). The CDR3 DNA reads as TGTGCCAGTAGTAACCTTGGGGGCAATTCACCCCTCCACTTT. Translated, it gives CASSNLGGNSPLHF.